The TCR beta chain under discussion was sequenced for a study of metastatic and nonmetastatic thyroid tumors. Ten or more counts support this clone. TCRdb reanalyzed the PCR reads via MiXCR. The table lists 70,000 or so clones, 14% of them singletons, with 6.5% in the top ten. Every patient was untreated before thyroid surgery. The CDR3 extends over 14 amino acids. The germline CDR1 and CDR2 sequences are MDHEN and SYDVKM. Germline trimming cut 4 bases from V and 7 bases from J; bases unmatched to any gene: 4. The TCR was taken from a male donor with papillary thyroid cancer or a benign thyroid nodule (not recorded which). Some clones in this sample may be carry-over from other donors' samples. This chain uses TRBV28 with TRBJ1-6; 7 bases agree with TRBD1. Sequenced input: blood. The CDR3 protein is CASSSGQVNSPLHF. The CDR3 DNA is TGTGCCAGCAGTTCCGGACAGGTCAATTCACCCCTCCACTTT.